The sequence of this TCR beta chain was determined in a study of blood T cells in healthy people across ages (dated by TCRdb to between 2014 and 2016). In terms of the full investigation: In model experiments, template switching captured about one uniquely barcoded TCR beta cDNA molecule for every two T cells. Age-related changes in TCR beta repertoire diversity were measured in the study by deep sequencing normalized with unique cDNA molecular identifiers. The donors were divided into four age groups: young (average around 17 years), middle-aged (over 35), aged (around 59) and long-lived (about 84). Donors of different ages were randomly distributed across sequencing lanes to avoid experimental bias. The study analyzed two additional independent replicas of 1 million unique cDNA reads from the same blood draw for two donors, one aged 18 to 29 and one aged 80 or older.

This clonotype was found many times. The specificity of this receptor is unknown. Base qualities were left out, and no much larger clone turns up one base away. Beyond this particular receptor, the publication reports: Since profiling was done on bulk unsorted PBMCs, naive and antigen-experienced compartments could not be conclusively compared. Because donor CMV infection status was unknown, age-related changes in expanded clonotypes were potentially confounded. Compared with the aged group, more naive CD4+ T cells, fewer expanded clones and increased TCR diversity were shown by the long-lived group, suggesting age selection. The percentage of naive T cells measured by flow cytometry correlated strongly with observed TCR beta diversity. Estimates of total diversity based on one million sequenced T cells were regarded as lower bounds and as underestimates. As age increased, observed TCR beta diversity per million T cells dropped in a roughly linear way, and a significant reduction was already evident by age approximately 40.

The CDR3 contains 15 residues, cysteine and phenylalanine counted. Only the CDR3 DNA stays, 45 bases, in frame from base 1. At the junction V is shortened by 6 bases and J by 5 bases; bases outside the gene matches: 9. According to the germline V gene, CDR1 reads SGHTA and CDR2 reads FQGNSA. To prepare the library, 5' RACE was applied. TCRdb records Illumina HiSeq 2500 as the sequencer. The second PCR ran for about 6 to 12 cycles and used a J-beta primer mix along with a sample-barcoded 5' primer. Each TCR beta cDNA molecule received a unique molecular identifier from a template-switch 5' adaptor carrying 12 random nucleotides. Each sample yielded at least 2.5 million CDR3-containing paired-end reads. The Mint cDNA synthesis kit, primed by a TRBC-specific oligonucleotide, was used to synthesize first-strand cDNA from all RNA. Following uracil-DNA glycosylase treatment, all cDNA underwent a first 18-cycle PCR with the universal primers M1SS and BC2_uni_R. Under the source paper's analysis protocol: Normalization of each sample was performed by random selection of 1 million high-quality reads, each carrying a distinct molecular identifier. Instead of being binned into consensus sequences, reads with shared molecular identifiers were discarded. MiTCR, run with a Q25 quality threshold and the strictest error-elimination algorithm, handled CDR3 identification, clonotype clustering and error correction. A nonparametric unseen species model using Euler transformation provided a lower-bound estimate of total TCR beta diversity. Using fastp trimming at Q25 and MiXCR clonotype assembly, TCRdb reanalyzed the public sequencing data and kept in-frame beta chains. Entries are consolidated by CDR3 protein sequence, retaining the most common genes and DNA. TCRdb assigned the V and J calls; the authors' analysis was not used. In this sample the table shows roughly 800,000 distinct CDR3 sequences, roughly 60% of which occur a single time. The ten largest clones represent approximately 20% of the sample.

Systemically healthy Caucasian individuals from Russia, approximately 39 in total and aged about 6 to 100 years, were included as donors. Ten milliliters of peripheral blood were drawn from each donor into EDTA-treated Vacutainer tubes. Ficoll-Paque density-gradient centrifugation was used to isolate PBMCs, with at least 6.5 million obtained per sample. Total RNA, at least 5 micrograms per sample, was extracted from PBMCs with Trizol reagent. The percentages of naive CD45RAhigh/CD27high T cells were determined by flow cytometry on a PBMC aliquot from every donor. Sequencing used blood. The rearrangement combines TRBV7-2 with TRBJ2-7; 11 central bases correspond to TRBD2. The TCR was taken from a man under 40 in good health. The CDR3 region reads CASSYYSGRADEQYF. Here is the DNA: TGTGCCAGCAGTTACTATAGCGGGAGGGCCGACGAGCAGTACTTC.